This T cell receptor beta chain was recovered during a study of cytomegalovirus exposure and HLA in healthy donors. PCR was performed using 60 Vbeta and 13 Jbeta primers. Here immunoSEQ multiplex PCR was the method, and the copy in TCRdb shows in-frame clones only, minus some. The sample table includes 130,000 to 150,000 clones. General study results and limits: In a later analysis, across HLA loci, associated TCR counts were highest for DRB1, lowest for HLA-C. Per a later analysis, HLA-associated TCR beta chains showed more clonal expansion than other, equally common TCR beta chains. Most TCR sequences were uncommon, yet certain public TCRs appeared in many donors. Association of 15,000 to 20,000 TCR beta sequences with HLA alleles was found at 0.05 false discovery rate in a later analysis.

Of note for this clone: Its matching antigen is unknown.

Looked up from germline, CDR1 is MNHNS and CDR2 is SASEGT. The V segment lost 6 bases and the J segment 7 bases; nucleotides outside the gene matches: 9. This CDR3 comprises 13 residues. This TCR derives from a man between 40 and 49 years old in good health and CMV-seronegative. This chain uses TRBV6-1 with TRBJ2-7, with 7 bases identical to TRBD1. Specimen: PBMCs. The CDR3 DNA sequence: TGTGCCAGCAGCCCGGGACAGACCTTAGAGCAGTACTTC. It is translated as CASSPGQTLEQYF.